This is a list of T cell receptor beta chains from one sample in a study of OX40 agonist ivuxolimab in advanced cancers. The table came from immunoSEQ multiplex PCR; TCRdb's copy has only in-frame clones and leaves some out. The table shows over 80,000 clones, with 70% to 85% occurring only once. Source: CD4+ or CD8+ T cells sorted from blood, taken in a trial of the OX40 agonist ivuxolimab. These receptors originate from an adult with an advanced solid tumor such as melanoma, head and neck, liver or kidney cancer. Each CDR3 is given with its conserved first and last residue. The D gene is left open where the match is weak. The listing skips clone size in some rows; elsewhere it reads once, few, many or a size class.

J gene: TRBJ2-7; clone size: once; D gene: -; V gene: TRBV11-1; CDR3 DNA: TGTGCCAGCAGCTCCGCAATGGCCCCTAGCTCCTACGAGCAGTACTTC; CDR3 protein: CASSSAMAPSSYEQYF
J gene: TRBJ1-2; clone size: -; D gene: TRBD1; V gene: TRBV9; CDR3 DNA: TGTGCCAGCAGCGTAGGACAGGGGGCGCCTGGAGCTAACTATGGCTACACCTTC; CDR3 protein: CASSVGQGAPGANYGYTF
J gene: TRBJ1-3; clone size: once; D gene: -; V gene: TRBV7-2; CDR3 DNA: TGTGCCAGCAGCGCGTCTCGATATATGTACTCTGGAAACACCATATATTTT; CDR3 protein: CASSASRYMYSGNTIYF
J gene: TRBJ1-3; clone size: few; D gene: -; V gene: TRBV7-9; CDR3 DNA: TGTGCCAGCACCGACTCGAGCTCTGGAAACACCATATATTTT; CDR3 protein: CASTDSSSGNTIYF
J gene: TRBJ1-5; clone size: few; D gene: -; V gene: TRBV9; CDR3 DNA: TGTGCCAGCAGCGTAGAGGTCGACCCTGTCTGGCCCCAGCATTTT; CDR3 protein: CASSVEVDPVWPQHF
J gene: TRBJ1-1; clone size: -; D gene: -; V gene: TRBV6-5; CDR3 DNA: TGTGCCAGCAGTTACGGGGAGATGGCCCCTGAAGCTTTCTTT; CDR3 protein: CASSYGEMAPEAFF
J gene: TRBJ2-7; clone size: -; D gene: -; V gene: TRBV5-6; CDR3 DNA: TGTGCCAGCAGCTATAGTCGGGGTCTCGACGAGCAGTACTTC; CDR3 protein: CASSYSRGLDEQYF
J gene: TRBJ2-1; clone size: -; D gene: TRBD2; V gene: TRBV11-2; CDR3 DNA: TGTGCCAGCAGCTATAGACTAGCGGGGGACTACAATGAGCAGTTCTTC; CDR3 protein: CASSYRLAGDYNEQFF
J gene: TRBJ2-1; clone size: -; D gene: TRBD1; V gene: TRBV2; CDR3 DNA: TGTGCCAGCAGTGAATATGGGGACAGCTTCAATGAGCAGTTCTTC; CDR3 protein: CASSEYGDSFNEQFF
J gene: TRBJ1-3; clone size: -; D gene: -; V gene: TRBV9; CDR3 DNA: TGTGCCAGCAGCGTAGAAGGGGGTTCTGGAAACACCATATATTTT; CDR3 protein: CASSVEGGSGNTIYF
J gene: TRBJ2-5; clone size: -; D gene: TRBD1; V gene: TRBV5-6; CDR3 DNA: TGTGCCAGCAGCTTGGCCGACAGGGGCCCCTTTATAGAGCAGTACTTC; CDR3 protein: CASSLADRGPFIEQYF
J gene: TRBJ2-7; clone size: -; D gene: TRBD2; V gene: TRBV11-2; CDR3 DNA: TGTGCCAGCAGCCCTCCGGGGCGGGGGACCTACGAGCAGTACTTC; CDR3 protein: CASSPPGRGTYEQYF
J gene: TRBJ2-2; clone size: -; D gene: -; V gene: TRBV5-5; CDR3 DNA: TGTGCCAGCAGCTTGGCCAACGGGGGCCCTGGCCCCGGGGAGCTGTTTTTT; CDR3 protein: CASSLANGGPGPGELFF
J gene: TRBJ1-1; clone size: -; D gene: -; V gene: TRBV7-9; CDR3 DNA: TGTGCCAGCTGGGATACAGGATCCATGAACACTGAAGCTTTCTTT; CDR3 protein: CASWDTGSMNTEAFF
J gene: TRBJ1-5; clone size: few; D gene: -; V gene: TRBV4-3; CDR3 DNA: TGCGCCAGCAGCCAGGAACACAGGGCTCATCAGCCCCAGCATTTT; CDR3 protein: CASSQEHRAHQPQHF
J gene: TRBJ2-1; clone size: -; D gene: -; V gene: TRBV10-1; CDR3 DNA: TGCGCCAGCAGTGATACGGGGGCGGCCTACAATGAGCAGTTCTTC; CDR3 protein: CASSDTGAAYNEQFF
J gene: TRBJ2-7; clone size: once; D gene: -; V gene: TRBV9; CDR3 DNA: TGTGCCAGCAGCGTCAGCGGGCGGACCTACGAGCAGTACTTC; CDR3 protein: CASSVSGRTYEQYF
J gene: TRBJ2-7; clone size: -; D gene: TRBD2; V gene: TRBV12-5; CDR3 DNA: TGTGCTAGTGGTAAACTAGCGGGAGGCCCTTACGAGCAGTACTTC; CDR3 protein: CASGKLAGGPYEQYF
J gene: TRBJ1-2; clone size: -; D gene: -; V gene: TRBV6-6; CDR3 DNA: TGTGCCAGCAGTTCCGGGAGCTATGGCTACACCTTC; CDR3 protein: CASSSGSYGYTF
J gene: TRBJ2-5; clone size: -; D gene: TRBD2; V gene: TRBV30; CDR3 DNA: TGTGCCTGGAACTTCGGACTAGCGGGGGGTTTTCAAGAGACCCAGTACTTC; CDR3 protein: CAWNFGLAGGFQETQYF
J gene: TRBJ2-2; clone size: -; D gene: -; V gene: TRBV20-1; CDR3 DNA: TGCAGTGCTTACAGGGCCGGGGAGCTGTTTTTT; CDR3 protein: CSAYRAGELFF
J gene: TRBJ1-5; clone size: few; D gene: -; V gene: TRBV19; CDR3 DNA: TGTGCCAGTAGTATTAGTAGGTCGGGCAATCAGCCCCAGCATTTT; CDR3 protein: CASSISRSGNQPQHF
J gene: TRBJ2-1; clone size: -; D gene: -; V gene: TRBV7-9; CDR3 DNA: TGTGCCAGCAGCTACTCACTAGAGGATGAGCAGTTCTTC; CDR3 protein: CASSYSLEDEQFF
J gene: TRBJ2-7; clone size: -; D gene: TRBD1; V gene: TRBV10-3; CDR3 DNA: TGTGCCATCAGTGCGCAGGGGGTAAGGATCGGCTACGAGCAGTACTTC; CDR3 protein: CAISAQGVRIGYEQYF
J gene: TRBJ2-7; clone size: -; D gene: -; V gene: TRBV2; CDR3 DNA: TGTGCCGTGGAGGGGGAGCGGTCCTACGAGCAGTACTTC; CDR3 protein: CAVEGERSYEQYF
J gene: TRBJ2-7; clone size: many; D gene: -; V gene: TRBV6-5; CDR3 DNA: TGTGCCAGCAGTTACCCAGGACAGACCTACGAGCAGTACTTC; CDR3 protein: CASSYPGQTYEQYF
J gene: TRBJ2-3; clone size: once; D gene: -; V gene: TRBV7-9; CDR3 DNA: TGTGCCAGCGGACCCGGGGCAGGGGGGACGCAGTATTTT; CDR3 protein: CASGPGAGGTQYF
J gene: TRBJ2-7; clone size: -; D gene: TRBD2; V gene: TRBV7-6; CDR3 DNA: TGTGCCAGCAGCTTAACCCTTCCGGGACTAGCGGGAGTAAACGAGCAGTACTTC; CDR3 protein: CASSLTLPGLAGVNEQYF
J gene: TRBJ1-5; clone size: once; D gene: -; V gene: TRBV4-2; CDR3 DNA: TGTGCCAGCAGCCTGGAAGGGGACGTTGATAGCAATCAGCCCCAGCATTTT; CDR3 protein: CASSLEGDVDSNQPQHF
J gene: TRBJ1-2; clone size: -; D gene: -; V gene: TRBV11-2; CDR3 DNA: TGTGCCAGCAGCTCCCGCAAGGGGGAGTCGATCCGGTACACCTTC; CDR3 protein: CASSSRKGESIRYTF
J gene: TRBJ2-1; clone size: -; D gene: TRBD2; V gene: TRBV11-2; CDR3 DNA: TGTGCCAGCAGTCGCGGACTAGCGGGAGGGCCTGAGCAGTTCTTC; CDR3 protein: CASSRGLAGGPEQFF
J gene: TRBJ1-3; clone size: -; D gene: TRBD1; V gene: TRBV4-1; CDR3 DNA: TGCGCCAGCAGCTCGTCCCGGGACAGGGACGGATCTGGAAACACCATATATTTT; CDR3 protein: CASSSSRDRDGSGNTIYF
J gene: TRBJ2-1; clone size: -; D gene: TRBD2; V gene: TRBV7-2; CDR3 DNA: TGTGCCAGCAGCTTAGAGCTAGCGGGGAGCAATGAGCAGTTCTTC; CDR3 protein: CASSLELAGSNEQFF
J gene: TRBJ2-1; clone size: -; D gene: TRBD2; V gene: TRBV14; CDR3 DNA: TGTGCCAGCAGCAGACTAGCGGGCAGCTACAATGAGCAGTTCTTC; CDR3 protein: CASSRLAGSYNEQFF
J gene: TRBJ1-5; clone size: -; D gene: -; V gene: TRBV21-1; CDR3 DNA: TGTGCCAGCGTAGGCAGACAGCCCCAGCATTTT; CDR3 protein: CASVGRQPQHF
J gene: TRBJ1-4; clone size: -; D gene: TRBD1; V gene: TRBV29-1; CDR3 DNA: TGCAGCGTGGAAAACGGCGGACAGGGCTTTTTT; CDR3 protein: CSVENGGQGFF
J gene: TRBJ2-2; clone size: once; D gene: TRBD2; V gene: TRBV2; CDR3 DNA: TGTGCCAGCAGTGGACTAGCGGGGGAGTTCGGGGAGCTGTTTTTT; CDR3 protein: CASSGLAGEFGELFF
J gene: TRBJ1-2; clone size: -; D gene: TRBD1; V gene: TRBV7-2; CDR3 DNA: TGTGCCAGCAGACGGACAGGGGATAACTATGGCTACACCTTC; CDR3 protein: CASRRTGDNYGYTF
J gene: TRBJ2-7; clone size: -; D gene: -; V gene: TRBV6-6; CDR3 DNA: TGTGCCAGCAGTCAGGGGGCGGGGGCTGTCTACGAGCAGTACTTC; CDR3 protein: CASSQGAGAVYEQYF
J gene: TRBJ2-1; clone size: -; D gene: -; V gene: TRBV4-1; CDR3 DNA: TGCGCCAGCAGCCAAGCATTGGGACATGAGCAGTTCTTC; CDR3 protein: CASSQALGHEQFF
J gene: TRBJ2-2; clone size: -; D gene: -; V gene: TRBV5-6; CDR3 DNA: TGTGCCAGCAGCTTGGACTGGTTACTTACCGGGGAGCTGTTTTTT; CDR3 protein: CASSLDWLLTGELFF
J gene: TRBJ2-4; clone size: -; D gene: -; V gene: TRBV27; CDR3 DNA: TGTGCCAGCAGTTCCCCAGACAGGCTCTTAGCCAAAAACATTCAGTACTTC; CDR3 protein: CASSSPDRLLAKNIQYF
J gene: TRBJ2-5; clone size: -; D gene: -; V gene: TRBV20-1; CDR3 DNA: TGCAGTGCTAGGGCGGGCTTGTCCCAGTACTTC; CDR3 protein: CSARAGLSQYF
J gene: TRBJ2-2; clone size: few; D gene: TRBD1; V gene: TRBV6-5; CDR3 DNA: TGTGCCAGCAGTTACCGCCGGACAGGGGGCTCCGGGGAGCTGTTTTTT; CDR3 protein: CASSYRRTGGSGELFF
J gene: TRBJ1-1; clone size: -; D gene: -; V gene: TRBV7-2; CDR3 DNA: TGTGCCAGCAGCTTACCAGGGATGAACACTGAAGCTTTCTTT; CDR3 protein: CASSLPGMNTEAFF